This T cell receptor beta chain was sequenced during a study of OX40 agonist ivuxolimab in advanced cancers. Study background: The patients received ivuxolimab by intravenous route every 2 weeks at 0.01 to 10 mg/kg.

Clones were read by immunoSEQ multiplex PCR, and TCRdb kept only the in-frame ones, dropping some. The data hold approximately 70,000 clones, with 86% observed a single time. Study-wide results and caveats: CD8+ T cells averaged more expanded clones than CD4+. It was also the case that some nonresponders had low normalized T-cell clonal expansion.

Of note for this clone: What it recognizes is unknown.

The CDR3 has 15 residues. The V gene end was trimmed by 5 bases and the J gene end by 7 bases; junction bases not matched to a gene: 8. CDR1 is SGHRS and CDR2 is YFSETQ in the germline V gene. This TCR derives from an adult with an advanced solid tumor such as melanoma, head and neck, liver or kidney cancer. The chain carries TRBV5-1 and TRBJ2-1; 11 nucleotides line up with TRBD1. The input for sequencing was CD4+ or CD8+ T cells sorted from blood, taken in a trial of the OX40 agonist ivuxolimab. CDR3 in DNA: TGCGCCAGCAGTCGGAGGGGACAGGGGGATAATGAGCAGTTCTTC. It yields the protein CASSRRGQGDNEQFF.